Listed here are 31 T cell receptor beta chains from one sample, sequenced in a study of T cells in tuberculosis. Sequencing was performed with immunoSEQ multiplex PCR; in TCRdb, only in-frame clones are kept and a portion is missing. The data show 35,000 to 50,000 clones, with roughly 94% seen just once and roughly 2% held by the top ten. Sequences were obtained from PBMCs. The receptors were gathered from a donor aged 10 to 29 with latent tuberculosis or without tuberculosis infection. Some clones in this sample may be carry-over from other donors' samples.

The chain has TRBV27 and TRBJ2-2; D may be TRBD2 (5 bases). The CDR3 loop spans 13 amino acids. Trimming cost V 3 bases and J 6 bases, with 8 bases left between them. Germline-derived CDR1 and CDR2 are MNHEY and SMNVEV (reference sequence). The CDR3 bases are TGTGCCAGCAGTTTGATCGGGGCCGGGGAGCTGTTTTTT. Its protein is CASSLIGAGELFF.

The genes are TRBV7-6 and TRBJ1-2; 7 nucleotides match TRBD1. CDR1 is SGHVS and CDR2 is FNYEAQ in the germline V gene. Trimming at V came to 1 base and at J to 7 bases, leaving 3 bases not matched to a gene. The CDR3 contains 13 residues. CDR3: CASSLVSGGGYTF. The DNA for the CDR3 is TGTGCCAGCAGCTTAGTGTCAGGGGGTGGCTACACCTTC.

The V gene is TRBV30, the J gene TRBJ2-1; D is ambiguous. The germline V gene has CDR1 GTSNPN and CDR2 SVGIG (reference sequence). The CDR3 extends over 14 amino acids. With 0 bases removed from V and 5 bases from J, the gap between germline ends came to 11 bases. CDR3 bases: TGTGCCTGGAGTGTCAGTGGCGGTGACAATGAGCAGTTCTTC. Its translation is CAWSVSGGDNEQFF.

Concerning this clone: A read error may produce the germline difference seen at one junction end. The chain uses TRBV20-1 and TRBJ1-4; possibly TRBD1 for D (5 bases). Per the germline V gene, CDR1 is DFQATT and CDR2 is SNEGSKA (reference sequence). The CDR3 loop spans 10 amino acids. The CDR3 loop reads CSAGLGPQSF. The CDR3 DNA sequence: TGCAGTGCGGGGCTCGGGCCCCAGTCCTTT.

The J gene is TRBJ2-1, the V gene TRBV7-9, with 8 bases fitting TRBD1. Germline assignment: CDR1 SEHNR and CDR2 FQNEAQ (reference sequence). The CDR3 runs 18 residues. With V trimmed by 3 bases and J by 4 bases, 14 bases remained unmatched. The CDR3 DNA sequence: TGTGCCAGCAGCTTCCCTACCGGATCGGGACAGGCTTACAATGAGCAGTTCTTC. Translating gives CASSFPTGSGQAYNEQFF.

This clone was picked up one time. The chain carries TRBV20-1 and TRBJ2-1, with D perhaps matching TRBD2 (5 bases). Per the germline V gene, CDR1 is DFQATT and CDR2 is SNEGSKA (reference sequence). This CDR3 is built from 11 residues. Trimming removed 6 bases at V and 10 bases at J, with 13 bases between. CDR3 in amino acids: CSARDVPEQFF. The CDR3 coding sequence is TGCAGTGCGAGGGATGTTCCGGAGCAGTTCTTC.

The sample holds one count of this clone. The chain couples TRBV9 to TRBJ2-1, with 10 nucleotides matching TRBD2. CDR3 size: 14 residues. V dropped 1 base and J dropped 9; count of bases not matched to a gene: 4. CDR1 is SGDLS and CDR2 is YYNGEE in the germline V gene. Written as DNA, the CDR3 is TGTGCCAGCAGCGTACTAGCGGGAGAATTTGAGCAGTTCTTC. It translates to CASSVLAGEFEQFF. The full variable domain, with the rest looked up from reference TRBV9 and TRBJ2-1, is DSGVTQTPKHLITATGQRVTLRCSPRSGDLSVYWYQQSLDQGLQFLIQYYNGEERAKGNILERFSAQQFPDLHSELNLSSLELGDSALYFCASSVLAGEFEQFFGPGTRLTVL.

The chain recombines TRBV27 with TRBJ2-1, with TRBD2 matching 9 bases. Trimming cost V 6 bases and J 7 bases; bases outside gene matches: 7. The CDR3 is made up of 14 amino acids. Germline V CDR1 and CDR2: MNHEY, SMNVEV (reference sequence). The CDR3 DNA sequence: TGTGCCAGCAGCAGACTAGCGGTAATGAATGAGCAGTTCTTC. This gives the protein CASSRLAVMNEQFF.

This sequence joins TRBV28 and TRBJ2-1; D perhaps matches TRBD1 (6 bases). CDR3 size: 14 residues. The germline V and J ends were trimmed by 6 bases and 2 bases, with 11 bases remaining between them. Germline V lookup: CDR1 MDHEN, CDR2 SYDVKM. The CDR3 sequence is CASRGYRAYNEQFF. Written as DNA, the CDR3 is TGTGCCAGCAGGGGATACAGGGCCTACAATGAGCAGTTCTTC.

The genes are TRBV2 and TRBJ2-1; 7 positions agree with TRBD1. Trimming cost V 0 bases and J 5 bases; bases outside gene matches: 7. Germline V gene data show CDR1 as SNHLY and CDR2 as FYNNEI. This CDR3 contains 16 residues. In DNA, the CDR3 is TGTGCCAGCAGTGAAGCGCTTGGGACAGCCAACAATGAGCAGTTCTTC. Protein: CASSEALGTANNEQFF.

V and J are TRBV19 and TRBJ1-5; D is possibly TRBD1 (5 bases). This CDR3 comprises 17 residues. Germline CDR1 is LNHDA and CDR2 is SQIVND (reference sequence). The V end was cut by 5 bases, the J end by 4 bases, with 21 bases between. CDR3 in amino acids: CASSSGRGRIRNQPQHF. DNA for the CDR3: TGTGCCAGTAGTTCGGGTAGGGGCAGAATTCGTAATCAGCCCCAGCATTTT.

This chain joins TRBV10-3 and TRBJ2-3; D ambiguous. Germline V lookup: CDR1 ENHRY, CDR2 SYGVKD. The ends were cut back, 3 bases at V and 4 bases at J, with 5 bases in the middle. CDR3 size: 12 residues. The CDR3 sequence is CAISDASDTQYF. DNA for the CDR3: TGTGCCATCAGTGATGCGTCAGATACGCAGTATTTT.

The J gene is TRBJ2-5, the V gene TRBV7-2; unclear D gene. V lost 5 bases and J 2 bases, leaving 12 bases between the germline ends. Germline CDR1 and CDR2: SGHTA and FQGNSA. This CDR3 is built from 14 residues. CDR3 in amino acids: CASSQTPAQETQYF. The CDR3, as DNA: TGTGCCAGCAGCCAGACACCTGCGCAAGAGACCCAGTACTTC.

This chain links TRBV29-1 with TRBJ2-3, with 14 bases lining up with TRBD2. CDR3 length equals 16 residues. The J segment lost 5 bases and the V segment lost 3 bases, leaving 7 bases of the junction unmatched. The germline CDR1 and CDR2 sequences are SQVTM and ANQGSEA. This CDR3 reads CSVDLGLAGVVDTQYF. The DNA of the CDR3 is TGCAGCGTTGATTTGGGACTAGCGGGAGTGGTAGATACGCAGTATTTT.

The genes are TRBV29-1 and TRBJ2-5; perhaps TRBD1 as D (5 bases). The germline CDR1 and CDR2 sequences are SQVTM and ANQGSEA. CDR3 length equals 11 residues. Between the trimmed V and J ends, which lost 2 bases and 7 bases, there was a span of 8 bases. CDR3 sequence: CSVEWGGTQYF. The CDR3 DNA is TGCAGCGTTGAATGGGGCGGGACCCAGTACTTC.

CDR3 region: CASSAPRDRLKIEQYF. The DNA of the CDR3 is TGTGCCAGTAGTGCACCACGGGACAGGCTCAAGATCGAGCAGTACTTC. The J gene is TRBJ2-7, the V gene TRBV19; TRBD1 matches at 8 bases. The length of the CDR3 is 16 residues. V lost 5 bases, J lost 6 bases, and 15 bases stayed unmatched. CDR1 and CDR2 from the germline V gene are LNHDA and SQIVND (reference sequence). Based on the CDR3 plus reference TRBV19 and TRBJ2-7, the full variable domain is DGGITQSPKYLFRKEGQNVTLSCEQNLNHDAMYWYRQDPGQGLRLIYYSQIVNDFQKGDIAEGYSVSREKKESFPLTVTSAQKNPTAFYLCASSAPRDRLKIEQYFGPGTRLTVT.

Here the CDR3 reads CASSLLAGVYNEQFF. In DNA form, the CDR3 reads TGTGCCAGCAGCTTACTAGCGGGAGTATACAATGAGCAGTTCTTC. This chain connects TRBV7-3 to TRBJ2-1, with TRBD2 matching over 10 bases. Trimming cost V 2 bases and J 4 bases; bases outside gene matches: 2. The germline gives CDR1 SGHTA, CDR2 FQGTGA. This CDR3 has 15 amino acids. Full variable domain (remainder filled in from reference TRBV7-3 and TRBJ2-1): GAGVSQTPSNKVTEKGKYVELRCDPISGHTALYWYRQSLGQGPEFLIYFQGTGAADDSGLPNDRFFAVRPEGSVSTLKIQRTERGDSAVYLCASSLLAGVYNEQFFGPGTRLTVL.

This clone was seen just once. The rearrangement links TRBV7-6 to TRBJ2-5, with 10 bases matching TRBD2. V shed 4 bases, J shed 3 bases, and the junction held 5 bases outside the gene matches. Germline lookup yields CDR1 SGHVS and CDR2 FNYEAQ. The CDR3 consists of 15 residues. The CDR3 nucleotides are TGTGCCAGCAGCTCACCAGGGACTAGCGAAGAGACCCAGTACTTC. Translated: CASSSPGTSEETQYF.

This clone was seen once. This chain uses TRBV5-6 with TRBJ2-7; D may be TRBD2 (5 bases). This CDR3 is built from 14 residues. V shed 0 bases and J shed 7 bases, with 14 bases lying between them. The V gene's germline CDR1 is SGHDT and CDR2 YYEEEE. CDR3 in DNA: TGTGCCAGCAGCTTGGATCCGGGAACGATGGAGCAGTACTTC. It codes for CASSLDPGTMEQYF.

The chain has TRBV19 and TRBJ2-5; D is uncertain. Germline-derived CDR1 and CDR2 are LNHDA and SQIVND (reference sequence). The CDR3 totals 15 residues. The ends were cut back, 2 bases at V and 2 bases at J, with 12 bases in the middle. CDR3 sequence: CASSIYGGRQETQYF. CDR3 DNA: TGTGCCAGTAGTATATACGGCGGCAGACAAGAGACCCAGTACTTC.

This chain links TRBV28 with TRBJ1-5; perhaps TRBD1 as D (5 bases). The germline V gene encodes CDR1 MDHEN and CDR2 SYDVKM. The CDR3 is made up of 15 amino acids. Deletions cut 6 bases from V and 0 bases from J, with 12 bases between. CDR3 sequence (DNA): TGTGCCAGCAGACTTAGACAGAATAGCAATCAGCCCCAGCATTTT. It encodes CASRLRQNSNQPQHF.

This rearrangement joins TRBV28 to TRBJ1-1; D is undetermined. The CDR3 sequence is 13 residues long. Germline lookup yields CDR1 MDHEN and CDR2 SYDVKM. The ends were cut back, 8 bases at V and 11 bases at J, with 21 bases in the middle. The CDR3 loop is CASRPPSTREAFF. The DNA of the CDR3 is TGTGCCAGCCGGCCTCCCTCGACACGAGAGGCTTTCTTT.

This chain uses TRBV5-6 with TRBJ2-7, with D hard to call. The V gene's germline CDR1 is SGHDT and CDR2 YYEEEE. V lost 2 bases and J lost 4, with 19 bases in between. The CDR3 consists of 16 residues. CDR3 coding DNA: TGTGCCAGCAGCTTATTTGGTGGCCGGAGTATATACGAGCAGTACTTC. The encoded protein is CASSLFGGRSIYEQYF.

The chain has TRBV4-3 and TRBJ2-7; 11 bases map to TRBD2. Germline-derived CDR1 and CDR2 are LGHNA and YSLEER. This CDR3 comprises 14 residues. V gave up 3 bases and J gave up 2 bases; unmatched junction bases: 0. CDR3 region: CASSQTSGTYEQYF. CDR3 bases: TGCGCCAGCAGCCAGACTAGCGGGACCTACGAGCAGTACTTC.

The rearrangement links TRBV9 to TRBJ2-1; 8 positions agree with TRBD2. CDR3 length: 17 residues. Germline assignment: CDR1 SGDLS and CDR2 YYNGEE. After removal of 4 bases from V and 8 bases from J, the junction contained 17 bases not matched to a gene. CDR3 in amino acids: CASSLAASGFSGDEQFF. The DNA for the CDR3 is TGTGCCAGCAGCCTAGCGGCTAGCGGGTTTAGTGGGGATGAGCAGTTCTTC.

The chain uses TRBV28 and TRBJ2-2; 14 bases fit TRBD2. V gave up 3 bases and J gave up 7 bases; unmatched junction bases: 19. The CDR3 is made up of 21 amino acids. Per the germline V gene, CDR1 is MDHEN and CDR2 is SYDVKM. Here the CDR3 DNA reads TGTGCCAGCAGTTTGGTCCCACAGCCGGCGTCGGGACTAGCGGGAGACGGGGAGCTGTTTTTT. Translated: CASSLVPQPASGLAGDGELFF.

V usage is TRBV5-1 and J usage is TRBJ2-2, with 11 bases that match TRBD2. The germline gives CDR1 SGHRS, CDR2 YFSETQ. Trimming removed 2 bases from V and 5 bases from J; junction bases left unmatched: 5. The CDR3 runs 16 residues. In nucleotides, the CDR3 is TGCGCCAGCAGCTTCCTAGCGGGAGGTCGGACCGGGGAGCTGTTTTTT. Translated: CASSFLAGGRTGELFF. The variable domain in full, with the rest retrieved from reference TRBV5-1 and TRBJ2-2, is KAGVTQTPRYLIKTRGQQVTLSCSPISGHRSVSWYQQTPGQGLQFLFEYFSETQRNKGNFPGRFSGRQFSNSRSEMNVSTLELGDSALYLCASSFLAGGRTGELFFGEGSRLTVL.

The chain employs TRBV4-3 and TRBJ2-1; 7 bases match TRBD2. The CDR3 has 15 amino acids. CDR1 is LGHNA and CDR2 is YSLEER in the germline V gene. J lost 4 bases, V lost 4 bases, and 7 bases had no gene match. In nucleotides, the CDR3 is TGCGCCAGCAGCCTCCGGACTAGATCTTACAATGAGCAGTTCTTC. Amino acids: CASSLRTRSYNEQFF.

This clone was observed a single time. The chain employs TRBV5-1 and TRBJ2-5; 7 bases agree with TRBD1. CDR3 length: 16 residues. Germline assignment: CDR1 SGHRS and CDR2 YFSETQ. Trimming took 1 base from V and 2 from J; bases not matched to a gene: 8. The CDR3 DNA sequence: TGCGCCAGCAGCTTGAGGGAACAGGGGCCTCAAGAGACCCAGTACTTC. Its protein product is CASSLREQGPQETQYF. The whole variable domain, filled in from reference TRBV5-1 and TRBJ2-5, reads KAGVTQTPRYLIKTRGQQVTLSCSPISGHRSVSWYQQTPGQGLQFLFEYFSETQRNKGNFPGRFSGRQFSNSRSEMNVSTLELGDSALYLCASSLREQGPQETQYFGPGTRLLVL.

Here the CDR3 DNA reads TGTGCCAGCAGCTTAGCCTCGCCGTGGGGGGCTGGAAACACCATATATTTT. It specifies CASSLASPWGAGNTIYF. The rearrangement uses TRBV7-6 and TRBJ1-3, with D maybe TRBD1 (5 bases). V dropped 0 bases and J dropped 2 bases, with 14 bases sitting between them. From germline, CDR1 is SGHVS and CDR2 FNYEAQ. The CDR3 extends over 17 amino acids.

The rearrangement joins TRBV30 to TRBJ2-1, with 11 bases fitting TRBD2. Germline loops: CDR1 GTSNPN, CDR2 SVGIG (reference sequence). Trimming cost V 0 bases and J 7 bases; bases outside gene matches: 5. This CDR3 is 15 amino acids long. The CDR3 DNA is TGTGCCTGGAGTGTACTAGCGGGAGCTTTTAATGAGCAGTTCTTC. This translates into CAWSVLAGAFNEQFF.